The rows below give T cell receptor beta chains drawn from one sample of a study of blood T cell repertoires in COVID-19. The repertoire was sequenced with immunoSEQ multiplex PCR; TCRdb's copy has only in-frame clones and lacks some. The sample carries 120,000 or so clones, just under 85% recorded once. Sequencing was carried out using peripheral blood. Source of these receptors: a woman between 50 and 59 years old with acute or convalescent COVID-19. Each CDR3 is given with its conserved first and last residue. D genes are given only for firm matches. Expanded clones are given a class, and other clones once, few, many or no size at all.

V,D,size,J,CDR3,DNA
TRBV18,TRBD1,NA,TRBJ1-1,CASSPPVNRGRTEAFF,TGTGCCAGCTCACCACCGGTAAACAGGGGTCGGACTGAAGCTTTCTTT
TRBV7-6,TRBD2,NA,TRBJ2-2,CASSRLAANTGELFF,TGTGCCAGCAGCCGACTAGCGGCTAACACCGGGGAGCTGTTTTTT
TRBV6-5,NA,few,TRBJ2-2,CASRTGRDTGELFF,TGTGCCAGCCGGACAGGGAGGGACACCGGGGAGCTGTTTTTT
TRBV9,TRBD2,NA,TRBJ2-3,CASSADLPPAGGSDTQYF,TGTGCCAGCAGCGCCGATCTCCCCCCAGCGGGGGGATCGGATACGCAGTATTTT
TRBV9,TRBD2,few,TRBJ2-2,CASSVYPSGRTNTGELFF,TGTGCCAGCAGCGTATACCCTAGCGGCCGAACGAACACCGGGGAGCTGTTTTTT
TRBV5-1,NA,NA,TRBJ1-1,CASSLGTGNMNTEAFF,TGCGCCAGCAGCTTGGGAACAGGAAATATGAACACTGAAGCTTTCTTT
TRBV29-1,NA,NA,TRBJ1-1,CSVVPGETEAFF,TGCAGCGTTGTTCCAGGGGAGACTGAAGCTTTCTTT
TRBV9,TRBD1,NA,TRBJ2-1,CASSRTSRDRAYEQFF,TGTGCCAGCAGCCGAACGTCCCGGGACAGGGCATATGAGCAGTTCTTC
TRBV7-3,TRBD1,NA,TRBJ2-3,CASSLGTGISDTQYF,TGTGCCAGCAGCTTAGGGACAGGGATCTCAGATACGCAGTATTTT
TRBV6-5,TRBD1,NA,TRBJ1-1,CASTKPGGRSTEAFF,TGTGCCAGCACCAAACCAGGGGGAAGAAGCACTGAAGCTTTCTTT
TRBV12-3/TRBV12-4,NA,NA,TRBJ1-2,CASSLSGGDGYTF,TGTGCCAGCAGTTTAAGTGGGGGGGACGGCTACACCTTC
TRBV12-3/TRBV12-4,TRBD1,NA,TRBJ2-7,CASSPRQGGEQYF,TGTGCCAGCAGTCCTAGACAGGGGGGAGAGCAGTACTTC
TRBV29-1,TRBD1,NA,TRBJ1-3,CSVTGQEKRSGNTIYF,TGCAGCGTCACGGGACAGGAGAAACGCTCTGGAAACACCATATATTTT
TRBV6-6,NA,NA,TRBJ1-2,CASSYSGRDRGYTF,TGTGCCAGCAGTTACTCTGGGAGGGATCGTGGCTACACCTTC
TRBV7-8,NA,NA,TRBJ1-6,CASSSEAGTYNSPLHF,TGTGCCAGCAGCTCAGAGGCCGGGACCTATAATTCACCCCTCCACTTT
TRBV29-1,NA,NA,TRBJ2-2,CSVGRGEDTGELFF,TGCAGCGTTGGCCGGGGTGAGGACACCGGGGAGCTGTTTTTT
TRBV25-1,NA,NA,TRBJ2-2,CASSRSGGGYTGELFF,TGTGCCAGCAGCCGATCGGGCGGGGGCTACACCGGGGAGCTGTTTTTT
TRBV9,TRBD1,once,TRBJ1-5,CASSVEGALHQPQHF,TGTGCCAGCAGCGTAGAGGGGGCTCTTCATCAGCCCCAGCATTTT
TRBV11-2,NA,NA,TRBJ2-7,CASSLTPFKGRQDSYEQYF,TGTGCCAGCAGCTTAACCCCCTTTAAAGGAAGACAGGACTCCTACGAGCAGTACTTC
TRBV24-1,NA,once,TRBJ2-5,CATSPQDRTVATGVQETQYF,TGTGCCACCAGTCCCCAGGACAGGACAGTTGCGACGGGAGTACAAGAGACCCAGTACTTC
TRBV5-1,NA,NA,TRBJ2-3,CASSLLPLAADTQYF,TGCGCCAGCAGCCTCCTCCCGCTAGCAGCTGATACGCAGTATTTT
TRBV5-1,TRBD1,NA,TRBJ2-7,CASSVKGQPYEQYF,TGCGCCAGCAGCGTAAAGGGACAGCCCTACGAGCAGTACTTC
TRBV12-5,TRBD1,once,TRBJ2-3,CASGLGSPSSDRDTDTQYF,TGTGCTAGTGGTTTGGGATCCCCATCCTCGGACAGGGATACAGATACGCAGTATTTT
TRBV5-4,NA,NA,TRBJ1-6,CASSLGGRSYNSPLHF,TGTGCCAGCAGCTTGGGGGGGCGATCCTATAATTCACCCCTCCACTTT
TRBV6-2/TRBV6-3,TRBD1,NA,TRBJ1-2,CASSYTWDRGNPNYGYTF,TGTGCCAGCAGTTACACGTGGGACAGGGGCAATCCTAACTATGGCTACACCTTC
TRBV12-3/TRBV12-4,NA,NA,TRBJ1-1,CASTLTVDTEAFF,TGTGCCAGCACCTTGACAGTCGACACTGAAGCTTTCTTT
TRBV24-1,NA,NA,TRBJ1-1,CATSALGGTEAFF,TGTGCCACCAGTGCACTAGGGGGAACTGAAGCTTTCTTT
TRBV27,TRBD1,NA,TRBJ1-1,CASSPRVGQRSTEAFF,TGTGCCAGCAGCCCCCGGGTGGGACAGAGAAGTACTGAAGCTTTCTTT
TRBV4-2,NA,NA,TRBJ2-1,CASSQGSGGPYNEQFF,TGTGCCAGCAGCCAAGGCTCCGGGGGGCCCTACAATGAGCAGTTCTTC
TRBV19,TRBD1,NA,TRBJ1-6,CASQQNRGQNSPLHF,TGTGCCAGCCAACAAAACAGGGGGCAGAATTCACCCCTCCACTTT
TRBV28,NA,NA,TRBJ1-2,CASSSTGSALYDYTF,TGTGCCAGCAGTAGCACAGGGTCAGCCCTCTACGACTACACCTTC
TRBV23-1,NA,NA,TRBJ1-2,CASSQSTVYGYTF,TGCGCCAGCAGTCAATCGACAGTTTATGGCTACACCTTC
TRBV3-1/TRBV3-2,NA,NA,TRBJ1-5,CASSQDQSNQPQHF,TGTGCCAGCAGCCAAGATCAGAGCAATCAGCCCCAGCATTTT
TRBV5-8,NA,NA,TRBJ1-1,CAGHTGPGRDTEAFF,TGTGCCGGACATACAGGGCCGGGAAGGGACACTGAAGCTTTCTTT
TRBV3-1/TRBV3-2,NA,NA,TRBJ1-3,CASSQRGMNTIYF,TGTGCCAGCAGCCAGCGGGGGATGAACACCATATATTTT
TRBV30,NA,NA,TRBJ1-2,CACGQNYGYTF,TGTGCCTGTGGGCAGAACTATGGCTACACCTTC
TRBV11-2,TRBD2,NA,TRBJ2-3,CASSPSGGEDTQYF,TGTGCCAGCAGCCCTAGCGGGGGTGAAGATACGCAGTATTTT
TRBV6-6,TRBD1,NA,TRBJ1-5,CASSRDRVKGVNQPQHF,TGTGCCAGCAGTCGTGACAGGGTAAAAGGGGTCAATCAGCCCCAGCATTTT
TRBV6-5,NA,NA,TRBJ2-7,CASSHFRAGPYEQYF,TGTGCCAGCAGCCACTTTCGGGCGGGACCCTACGAGCAGTACTTC
TRBV9,NA,NA,TRBJ1-6,CASSAGPESIGGIHF,TGTGCCAGCAGCGCCGGACCGGAAAGTATAGGAGGCATCCACTTT
TRBV19,TRBD1,NA,TRBJ2-7,CASSPLRPPGQGSYEQYF,TGTGCCAGTAGTCCCCTAAGGCCGCCGGGACAGGGGTCCTACGAGCAGTACTTC
TRBV2,NA,once,TRBJ2-1,CASTPRQGGLNEQFF,TGTGCCAGCACCCCGCGCCAGGGGGGACTGAATGAGCAGTTCTTC
TRBV9,NA,NA,TRBJ2-5,CASSARETQYF,TGTGCCAGCAGCGCCAGGGAGACCCAGTACTTC
TRBV2,NA,few,TRBJ1-6,CASSHRNDSPLHF,TGTGCCAGCAGTCACAGGAACGATTCACCCCTCCACTTT
TRBV6-1,NA,NA,TRBJ1-6,CASSEIASPGSDSPLHF,TGTGCCAGCAGCGAAATCGCATCTCCAGGGTCGGATTCACCCCTCCACTTT